Listed below are T cell receptor beta chains from one sample, sequenced in a study of shared clonotypes between healthy human individuals. TCRdb keeps only in-frame clones here, not all; method: immunoSEQ multiplex PCR. The sample holds about 870,000 clones; around 92% are singletons and the top ten take less than 25%. Sequenced sample: naive CD8+ T cells sorted from blood. The source is a man aged 25 to 45 in good health. Both conserved end residues are part of each CDR3. D genes are given only for firm matches. Only some rows state a clone size, as once, few, many or a class for expanded clones.

18,TRBJ1-1,TRBV2,-,-,TGTGCCAGCAGCCCCCTATGGGCAGGGGTTACAATGAACACTGAAGCTTTCTTT,CASSPLWAGVTMNTEAFF
18,TRBJ2-7,TRBV9,TRBD2,-,TGTGCCAGCAGCGTAGGACGGCTAGCGGGAGGGCCTGGATACGAGCAGTACTTC,CASSVGRLAGGPGYEQYF
16,TRBJ1-1,TRBV27,TRBD1,-,TGTGCCAGCAGACAAACCGGGGACAGGGTTGAGGCTGAAGCTTTCTTT,CASRQTGDRVEAEAFF
14,TRBJ1-1,TRBV7-2,-,-,TGTGCCAGCAGCCCCCTACGGACGGGAACTGAAGCTTTCTTT,CASSPLRTGTEAFF
15,TRBJ2-7,TRBV19,TRBD1,-,TGTGCCAGTAGCTTCGGACAGGGGGGGTCCTACGAGCAGTACTTC,CASSFGQGGSYEQYF
12,TRBJ1-1,TRBV27,TRBD1,-,TGTGCCAGCAGTTCCTCACCCGACAGGGTTTTCTTT,CASSSSPDRVFF
18,TRBJ2-3,TRBV5-1,TRBD2,-,TGCGCCAGCAGCTTGGCAGGGAGGGAGTTCCGAGGCACAGATACGCAGTATTTT,CASSLAGREFRGTDTQYF
16,TRBJ2-2,TRBV10-3,TRBD2,-,TGTGCCATCAGTGGAACCGGGACTAGGACCCCAGGGGAGCTGTTTTTT,CAISGTGTRTPGELFF
20,TRBJ2-7,TRBV19,TRBD1,-,TGTGCCAGTAGTATTGGAAGCGCGGACAGGGGGCCGGCCCCCACTTACGAGCAGTACTTC,CASSIGSADRGPAPTYEQYF
14,TRBJ1-1,TRBV6-6,-,-,TGTGCCAGCATAGCGGGGGAAGGGAACACTGAAGCTTTCTTT,CASIAGEGNTEAFF
16,TRBJ2-5,TRBV5-1,-,-,TGCGCCAGCAGCTTGAGGGTTACAGTGTACCAAGAGACCCAGTACTTC,CASSLRVTVYQETQYF
15,TRBJ2-1,TRBV29-1,TRBD2,-,TGCAGCGCCCCCCGGGGCGGGAGCCCCTACAATGAGCAGTTCTTC,CSAPRGGSPYNEQFF
16,TRBJ2-1,TRBV9,TRBD2,-,TGTGCCAGCAGCTATGGGACTAGCGGGAGGGCCTTAGAGCAGTTCTTC,CASSYGTSGRALEQFF
16,TRBJ2-7,TRBV18,TRBD1,-,TGTGCCAGCTCACCACGGGACAGGGTTTACTCCTACGAGCAGTACTTC,CASSPRDRVYSYEQYF
14,TRBJ2-1,TRBV28,TRBD1,once,TGTGCCAGCATCCTGGGACAGGGGATGAATGAGCAGTTCTTC,CASILGQGMNEQFF
15,TRBJ1-2,TRBV15,-,-,TGTGCCACCAGCAGAGATTACGACAGAGCCTATGGCTACACCTTC,CATSRDYDRAYGYTF
16,TRBJ1-2,TRBV29-1,-,once,TGCAGCGTTGAAGAGGTCCAACAGTTCTCTAATCGTGGCTACACCTTC,CSVEEVQQFSNRGYTF
15,TRBJ2-5,TRBV4-2,TRBD2,-,TGTGCCAGCCGAAGGACTAGCGGAGTAGAGGAGACCCAGTACTTC,CASRRTSGVEETQYF
14,TRBJ2-2,TRBV19,-,-,TGTGCCAGTAGTATGTTGGGCGAAACCGGGGAGCTGTTTTTT,CASSMLGETGELFF
15,TRBJ2-3,TRBV9,-,-,TGTGCCAGCAGCCCTAGCAAGGGGGGCACAGATACGCAGTATTTT,CASSPSKGGTDTQYF
15,TRBJ2-7,TRBV7-8,-,-,TGTGCCAGCAGCTTACTTTCAGGGGACACCTACGAGCAGTACTTC,CASSLLSGDTYEQYF
14,TRBJ2-4,TRBV27,-,-,TGTGCCAGCAGTTTCGACAGGAGAAAAAACATTCAGTACTTC,CASSFDRRKNIQYF
17,TRBJ1-5,TRBV4-1,-,once,TGCGCCAGCAGCCAAGTACAGACCAACGCCAAAAATCAGCCCCAGCATTTT,CASSQVQTNAKNQPQHF
15,TRBJ2-7,TRBV4-3,-,-,TGCGCCAGCAGCCAAGATGGAGGGAACTCCTACGAGCAGTACTTC,CASSQDGGNSYEQYF
15,TRBJ2-5,TRBV4-1,TRBD1,-,TGCGCCAGCAGCCAAGTAGACAGGGCACCGGTGGCCCAGTACTTC,CASSQVDRAPVAQYF
16,TRBJ2-1,TRBV7-9,-,-,TGTGCCAGCAGCTTAGTAAGTGACAGCCCCGGCCGTGAGCAGTTCTTC,CASSLVSDSPGREQFF
15,TRBJ1-5,TRBV7-2,-,once,TGTGCCAGCAGCTTAGGACAGGTCTTAAATCAGCCCCAGCATTTT,CASSLGQVLNQPQHF
18,TRBJ2-7,TRBV9,TRBD1,-,TGTGCCAGCAGCGTAGGTCCCGGGACAGGGATAGGCTCCTACGAGCAGTACTTC,CASSVGPGTGIGSYEQYF
14,TRBJ2-1,TRBV7-9,TRBD1,-,TGTGCCAGCAGCCAAGGACAGGGCTACAATGAGCAGTTCTTC,CASSQGQGYNEQFF
15,TRBJ1-5,TRBV28,-,-,TGTGCCAGCCGTGCAGGAAGGGATCCAAATCAGCCCCAGCATTTT,CASRAGRDPNQPQHF
15,TRBJ2-3,TRBV7-6,-,-,TGTGCCAGCAGCCTACGGGCGGGCAGCACAGATACGCAGTATTTT,CASSLRAGSTDTQYF
16,TRBJ2-7,TRBV4-2,TRBD2,-,TGTGCCAGCAGCCAAGTAGATAGCGGGAGTTTCTACGAGCAGTACTTC,CASSQVDSGSFYEQYF
14,TRBJ1-1,TRBV5-5,-,-,TGTGCCAGCAGCTTGGGCAGGGGAGTGGAGGAAGCTTTCTTT,CASSLGRGVEEAFF
14,TRBJ2-5,TRBV6-5,TRBD2,-,TGTGCCAGCAGTTACGGCGGGAGGCAAGAGACCCAGTACTTC,CASSYGGRQETQYF
16,TRBJ1-2,TRBV7-2,TRBD1,-,TGTGCCGACGAGGGGACCACGGACAGGGGGACCTATGGCTACACCTTC,CADEGTTDRGTYGYTF
12,TRBJ2-5,TRBV9,-,-,TGTGCCAGCAGCGCCGGAGAGGAGACCCAGTACTTC,CASSAGEETQYF
15,TRBJ2-7,TRBV27,TRBD2,-,TGTGCCAGCAGTTTCACCGGGACTAGTTTCTACGAGCAGTACTTC,CASSFTGTSFYEQYF
13,TRBJ2-7,TRBV6-5,-,once,TGTGCCAGCAGTTACCGTCCGGCCTACGAGCAGTACTTC,CASSYRPAYEQYF
12,TRBJ2-2,TRBV5-6,-,-,TGTGCCAGCAGCTTGTATTCTGGGGAGCTGTTTTTT,CASSLYSGELFF
12,TRBJ2-7,TRBV18,-,-,TGTGCCAGCTCACTGCAGACCTACGAGCAGTACTTC,CASSLQTYEQYF
16,TRBJ2-3,TRBV7-9,TRBD2,-,TGTGCCAGCAGCCTCAAATCCGGGACTAGCGATGATACGCAGTATTTT,CASSLKSGTSDDTQYF
19,TRBJ2-1,TRBV19,-,-,TGTGCCAGTAGCCGAATCCCCCCCGGGACTCGGAGGGGTCGGGGTGAGCAGTTCTTC,CASSRIPPGTRRGRGEQFF
20,TRBJ1-4,TRBV5-5,TRBD1,-,TGTGCCAGCAGCCCAGCCTGGCCCCCACAGGGGGCAGCCTATAATGAAAAACTGTTTTTT,CASSPAWPPQGAAYNEKLFF
13,TRBJ2-7,TRBV7-9,-,once,TGTGCCAGCAGCTTCCAACCCAGCTACGAGCAGTACTTC,CASSFQPSYEQYF
15,TRBJ2-1,TRBV5-1,TRBD2,-,TGCGCCAGCAGCTTGGGGGCTAGCGGGAGGGATGAGCAGTTCTTC,CASSLGASGRDEQFF
14,TRBJ2-1,TRBV7-9,-,-,TGTGCCAGCAGCTTAGAGGCGGGAATCAATGAGCAGTTCTTC,CASSLEAGINEQFF
16,TRBJ2-3,TRBV10-2,-,-,TGCGCCAGCAGTGAAAATTTAGGGCGCGGGTCAGATACGCAGTATTTT,CASSENLGRGSDTQYF
13,TRBJ2-7,TRBV10-2,-,-,TGCGCCAGCAGTGAAGGGAATACCTACGAGCAGTACTTC,CASSEGNTYEQYF
16,TRBJ1-1,TRBV7-9,TRBD1,-,TGTGCCAGCAGCTCGGTCCAGACAGGGGCGGGGACTGAAGCTTTCTTT,CASSSVQTGAGTEAFF
13,TRBJ2-2,TRBV4-1,-,-,TGCGCCAGCAGCCACCGTGACATCGGGGAGCTGTTTTTT,CASSHRDIGELFF